This T cell receptor (beta chain) was observed in a study of cytomegalovirus exposure and HLA in healthy donors. The PCR used 60 Vbeta and 13 Jbeta primers. Only in-frame clones appear in the TCRdb table, and some are missing; sequencing was by immunoSEQ multiplex PCR. The top ten clones hold 2.1% of a sample with over 150,000 clones, over 70% of them seen once. The CDR3 contains 14 residues. V was cut by 1 base and J by 3 bases, with 6 bases left in between. Germline values: CDR1 SEHNR, CDR2 FQNEAQ (reference sequence). V and J are TRBV7-9 and TRBJ1-4; no clear D gene. The sequencing input was PBMCs. This TCR was sampled from a man under 40 in good health and CMV-seronegative. CDR3 in DNA: TGTGCCAGCAGCTTAGACATCGCTAATGAAAAACTGTTTTTT. Translated: CASSLDIANEKLFF.